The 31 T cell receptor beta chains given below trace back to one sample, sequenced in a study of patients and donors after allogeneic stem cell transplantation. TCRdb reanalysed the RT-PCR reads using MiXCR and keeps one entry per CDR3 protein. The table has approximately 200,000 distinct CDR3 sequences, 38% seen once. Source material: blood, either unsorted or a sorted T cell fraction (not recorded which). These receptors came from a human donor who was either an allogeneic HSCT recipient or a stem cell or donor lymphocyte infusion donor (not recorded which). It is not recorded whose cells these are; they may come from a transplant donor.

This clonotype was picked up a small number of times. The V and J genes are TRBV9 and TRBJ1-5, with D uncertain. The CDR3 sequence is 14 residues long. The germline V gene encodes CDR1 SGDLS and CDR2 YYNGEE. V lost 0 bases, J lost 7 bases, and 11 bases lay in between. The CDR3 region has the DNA TGTGCCAGCAGCGTAGGAGGCTTAGGGCAGCCCCAGCATTTT. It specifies CASSVGGLGQPQHF.

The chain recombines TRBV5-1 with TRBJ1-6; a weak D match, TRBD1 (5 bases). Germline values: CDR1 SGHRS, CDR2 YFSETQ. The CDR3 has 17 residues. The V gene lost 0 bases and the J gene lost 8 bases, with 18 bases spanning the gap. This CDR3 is CASSLAPVRPGHSPLHF. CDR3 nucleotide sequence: TGCGCCAGCAGCTTGGCCCCGGTGCGGCCGGGACATTCACCCCTCCACTTT.

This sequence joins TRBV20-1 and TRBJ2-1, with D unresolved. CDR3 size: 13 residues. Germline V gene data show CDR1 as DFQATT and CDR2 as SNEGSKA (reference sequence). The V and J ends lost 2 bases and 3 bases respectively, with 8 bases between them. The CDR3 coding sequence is TGCAGTGCTAGACAGAACCTCTACAATGAGCAGTTCTTC. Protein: CSARQNLYNEQFF.

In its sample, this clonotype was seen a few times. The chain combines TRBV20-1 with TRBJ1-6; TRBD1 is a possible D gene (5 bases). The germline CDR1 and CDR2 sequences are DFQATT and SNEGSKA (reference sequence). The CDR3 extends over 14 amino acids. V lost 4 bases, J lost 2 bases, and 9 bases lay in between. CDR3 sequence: CSATRGAYNSPLHF. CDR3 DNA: TGCAGTGCTACCCGAGGGGCCTATAATTCACCCCTCCACTTT.

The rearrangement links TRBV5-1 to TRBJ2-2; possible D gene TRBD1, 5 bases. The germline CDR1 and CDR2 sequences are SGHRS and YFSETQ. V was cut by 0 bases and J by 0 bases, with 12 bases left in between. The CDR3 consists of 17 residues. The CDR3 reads CASSLAGGRANTGELFF. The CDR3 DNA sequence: TGCGCCAGCAGCTTGGCCGGTGGCAGGGCGAACACCGGGGAGCTGTTTTTT.

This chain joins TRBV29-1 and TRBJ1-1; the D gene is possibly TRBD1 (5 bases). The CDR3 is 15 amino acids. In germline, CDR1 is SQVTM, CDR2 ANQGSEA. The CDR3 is CSYEPGHQIATEAFF. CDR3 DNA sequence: TGCAGTTATGAACCCGGACATCAGATTGCCACTGAAGCTTTCTTT.

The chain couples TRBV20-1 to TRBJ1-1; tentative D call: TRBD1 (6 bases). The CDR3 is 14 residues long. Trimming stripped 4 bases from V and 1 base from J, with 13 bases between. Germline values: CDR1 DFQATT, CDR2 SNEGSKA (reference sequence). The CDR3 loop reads CSANPGAPNTEAFF. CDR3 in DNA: TGCAGTGCTAACCCGGGGGCCCCGAACACTGAAGCTTTCTTT.

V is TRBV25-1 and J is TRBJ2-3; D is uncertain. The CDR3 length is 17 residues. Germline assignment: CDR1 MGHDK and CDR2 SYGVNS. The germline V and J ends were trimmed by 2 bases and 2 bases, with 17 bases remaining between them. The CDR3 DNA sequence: TGTGCCAGCAGTGAAAGTAGAAGGATTCCCTTCACAGATACGCAGTATTTT. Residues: CASSESRRIPFTDTQYF.

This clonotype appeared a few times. CDR3 region: CASSKVGGANSPLHF. CDR3 DNA sequence: TGTGCCAGCAGCAAAGTGGGAGGGGCGAATTCACCCCTCCACTTT. The rearrangement uses TRBV3-1 and TRBJ1-6; perhaps TRBD1 as D (5 bases). This CDR3 comprises 15 residues. The V gene's germline CDR1 is LGHDT and CDR2 YNNKEL (reference sequence). V lost 5 bases and J lost 7, with 15 bases in between.

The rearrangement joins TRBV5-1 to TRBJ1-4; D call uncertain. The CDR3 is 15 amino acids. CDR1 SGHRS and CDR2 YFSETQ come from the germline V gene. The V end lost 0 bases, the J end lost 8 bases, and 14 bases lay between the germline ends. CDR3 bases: TGCGCCAGCAGCTTGGCGCGGGGTTTGGGAGAAAAACTGTTTTTT. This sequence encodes CASSLARGLGEKLFF.

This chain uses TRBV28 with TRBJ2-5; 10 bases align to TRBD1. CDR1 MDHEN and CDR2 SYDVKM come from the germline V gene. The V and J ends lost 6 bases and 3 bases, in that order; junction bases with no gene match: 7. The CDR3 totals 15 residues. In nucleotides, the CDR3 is TGTGCCAGCAGCCGCGCCGGGACAGGGGAAGAGACCCAGTACTTC. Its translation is CASSRAGTGEETQYF.

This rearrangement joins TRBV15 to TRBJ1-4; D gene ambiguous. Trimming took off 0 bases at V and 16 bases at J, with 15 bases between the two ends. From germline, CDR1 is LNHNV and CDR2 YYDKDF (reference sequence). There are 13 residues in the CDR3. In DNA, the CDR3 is TGTGCCACCAGCAGAGATGAGCAGCAGTCTCCGTTTTTT. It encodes CATSRDEQQSPFF.

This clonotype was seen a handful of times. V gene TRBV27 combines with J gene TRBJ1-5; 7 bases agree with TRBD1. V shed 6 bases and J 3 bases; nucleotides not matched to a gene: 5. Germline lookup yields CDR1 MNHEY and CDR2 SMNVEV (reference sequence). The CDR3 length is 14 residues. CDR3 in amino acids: CASRGTADNQPQHF. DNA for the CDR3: TGTGCCAGCAGGGGGACAGCGGACAATCAGCCCCAGCATTTT.

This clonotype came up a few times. Written as DNA, the CDR3 is TGTGCCAGCAGCCAAACAGGTTCCTACAATGAGCAGTTCTTC. Protein sequence: CASSQTGSYNEQFF. The chain links TRBV3-1 to TRBJ2-1; D perhaps matches TRBD1 (5 bases). CDR1 and CDR2 from the germline V gene are LGHDT and YNNKEL (reference sequence). The CDR3 consists of 14 residues. V gave up 2 bases and J gave up 1 base, with 6 bases separating them.

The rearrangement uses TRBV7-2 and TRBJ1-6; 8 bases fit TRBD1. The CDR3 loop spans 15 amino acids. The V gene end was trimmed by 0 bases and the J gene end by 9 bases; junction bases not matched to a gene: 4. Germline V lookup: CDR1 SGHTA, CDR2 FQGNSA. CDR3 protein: CASSLANRGSSPLHF. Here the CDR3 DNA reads TGTGCCAGCAGCTTAGCGAACAGGGGGAGTTCACCCCTCCACTTT.

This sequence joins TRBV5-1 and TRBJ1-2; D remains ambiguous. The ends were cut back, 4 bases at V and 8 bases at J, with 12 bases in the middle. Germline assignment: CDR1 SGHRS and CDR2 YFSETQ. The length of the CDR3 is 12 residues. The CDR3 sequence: CASSPGVAGYTF. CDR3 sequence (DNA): TGCGCCAGCAGCCCAGGCGTGGCCGGCTACACCTTC. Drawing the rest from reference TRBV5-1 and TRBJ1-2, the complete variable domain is KAGVTQTPRYLIKTRGQQVTLSCSPISGHRSVSWYQQTPGQGLQFLFEYFSETQRNKGNFPGRFSGRQFSNSRSEMNVSTLELGDSALYLCASSPGVAGYTFGSGTRLTVV.

DNA for the CDR3: TGTGCCAGCAGTCTCCGGAGCATTCAGTACTTC. Translated: CASSLRSIQYF. The chain recombines TRBV28 with TRBJ2-4; the D is unclear. The V gene's germline CDR1 is MDHEN and CDR2 SYDVKM. V was shortened by 5 bases and J by 9 bases, with 8 bases between the two germline ends. This CDR3 contains 11 residues. The full variable domain, with the rest looked up from reference TRBV28 and TRBJ2-4, is DVKVTQSSRYLVKRTGEKVFLECVQDMDHENMFWYRQDPGLGLRLIYFSYDVKMKEKGDIPEGYSVSREKKERFSLILESASTNQTSMYLCASSLRSIQYFGAGTRLSVL.

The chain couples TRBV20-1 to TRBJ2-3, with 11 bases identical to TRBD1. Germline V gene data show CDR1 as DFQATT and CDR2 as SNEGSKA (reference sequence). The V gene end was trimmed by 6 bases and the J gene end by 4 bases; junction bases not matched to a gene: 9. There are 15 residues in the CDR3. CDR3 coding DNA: TGCAGTGCCCTAAATGGGGACAGGGGGGCAGATACGCAGTATTTT. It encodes CSALNGDRGADTQYF.

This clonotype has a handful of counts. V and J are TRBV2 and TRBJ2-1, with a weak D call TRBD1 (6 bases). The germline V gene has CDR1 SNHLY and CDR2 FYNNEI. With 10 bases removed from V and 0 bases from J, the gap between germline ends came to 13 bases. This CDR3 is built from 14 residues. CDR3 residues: CATRGQSSYNEQFF. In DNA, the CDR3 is TGTGCCACCCGAGGACAGAGCTCCTACAATGAGCAGTTCTTC.

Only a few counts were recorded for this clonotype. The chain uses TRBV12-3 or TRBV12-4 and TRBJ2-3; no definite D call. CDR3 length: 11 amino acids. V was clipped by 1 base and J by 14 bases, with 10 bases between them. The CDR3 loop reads CASSLGQAGYF. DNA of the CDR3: TGTGCCAGCAGTTTAGGGCAGGCCGGGTATTTT.

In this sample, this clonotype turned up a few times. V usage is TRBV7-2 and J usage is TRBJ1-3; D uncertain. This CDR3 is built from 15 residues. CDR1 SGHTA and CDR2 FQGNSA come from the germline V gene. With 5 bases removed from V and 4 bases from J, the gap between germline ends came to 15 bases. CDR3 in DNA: TGTGCCAGCAGCGGTCACCAGGCTACCGGAAACACCATATATTTT. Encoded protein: CASSGHQATGNTIYF.

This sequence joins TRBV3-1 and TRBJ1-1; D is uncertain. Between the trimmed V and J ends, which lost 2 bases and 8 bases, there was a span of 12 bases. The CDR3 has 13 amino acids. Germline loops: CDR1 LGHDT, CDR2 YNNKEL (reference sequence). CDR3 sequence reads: CASSQRTAGEAFF. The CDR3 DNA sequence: TGTGCCAGCAGCCAAAGGACGGCTGGCGAAGCTTTCTTT.

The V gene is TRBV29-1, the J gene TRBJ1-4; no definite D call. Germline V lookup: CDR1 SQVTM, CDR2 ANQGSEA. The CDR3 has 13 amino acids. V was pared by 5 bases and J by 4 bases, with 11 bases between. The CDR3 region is CSVRRTGNEKLFF. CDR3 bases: TGCAGCGTTCGACGGACCGGTAATGAAAAACTGTTTTTT. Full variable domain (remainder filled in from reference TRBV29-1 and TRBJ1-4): SAVISQKPSRDICQRGTSLTIQCQVDSQVTMMFWYRQQPGQSLTLIATANQGSEATYESGFVIDKFPISRPNLTFSTLTVSNMSPEDSSIYLCSVRRTGNEKLFFGSGTQLSVL.

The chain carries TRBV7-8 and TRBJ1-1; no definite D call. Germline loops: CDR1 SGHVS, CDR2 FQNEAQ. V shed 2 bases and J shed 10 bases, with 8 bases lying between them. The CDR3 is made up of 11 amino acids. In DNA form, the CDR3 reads TGTGCCAGCAGCTTAAGTGAAGGAGCTTTCTTT. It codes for CASSLSEGAFF.

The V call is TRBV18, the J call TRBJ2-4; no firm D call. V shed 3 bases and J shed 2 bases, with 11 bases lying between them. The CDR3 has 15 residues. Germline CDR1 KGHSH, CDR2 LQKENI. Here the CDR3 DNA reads TGTGCCAGCTCACCGTCTGCAAGTCCCAAAAACATTCAGTACTTC. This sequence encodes CASSPSASPKNIQYF.

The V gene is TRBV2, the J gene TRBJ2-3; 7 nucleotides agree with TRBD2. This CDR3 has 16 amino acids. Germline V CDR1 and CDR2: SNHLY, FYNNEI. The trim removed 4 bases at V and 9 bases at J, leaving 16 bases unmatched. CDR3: CASSASGTSLGGTQYF. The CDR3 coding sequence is TGTGCCAGCAGTGCCTCCGGGACTTCCCTCGGGGGGACGCAGTATTTT.

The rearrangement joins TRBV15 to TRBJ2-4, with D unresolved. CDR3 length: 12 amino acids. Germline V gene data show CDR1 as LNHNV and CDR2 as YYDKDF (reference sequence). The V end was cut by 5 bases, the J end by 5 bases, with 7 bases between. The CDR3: CATSSAQNIQYF. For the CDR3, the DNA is TGTGCCACCAGCTCCGCTCAAAACATTCAGTACTTC.

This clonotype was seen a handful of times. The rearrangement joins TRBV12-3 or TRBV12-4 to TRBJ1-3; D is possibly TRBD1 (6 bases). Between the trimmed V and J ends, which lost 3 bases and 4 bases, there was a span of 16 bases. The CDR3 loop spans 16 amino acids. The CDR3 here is CASSFGGAIAGNTIYF. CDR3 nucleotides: TGTGCCAGCAGTTTCGGGGGGGCAATCGCAGGAAACACCATATATTTT.

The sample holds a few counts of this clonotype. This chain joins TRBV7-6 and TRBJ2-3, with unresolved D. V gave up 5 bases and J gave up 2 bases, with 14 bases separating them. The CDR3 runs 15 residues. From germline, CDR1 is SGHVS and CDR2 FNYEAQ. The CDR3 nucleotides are TGTGCCAGCAGCCCTCATGAGAGCTACACAGATACGCAGTATTTT. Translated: CASSPHESYTDTQYF.

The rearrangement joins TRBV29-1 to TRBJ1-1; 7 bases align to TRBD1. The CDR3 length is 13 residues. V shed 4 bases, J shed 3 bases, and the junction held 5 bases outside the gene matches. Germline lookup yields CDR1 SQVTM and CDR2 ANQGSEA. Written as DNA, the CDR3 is TGCAGCGTTGTGGGACAGCTCGACACTGAAGCTTTCTTT. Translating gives CSVVGQLDTEAFF.

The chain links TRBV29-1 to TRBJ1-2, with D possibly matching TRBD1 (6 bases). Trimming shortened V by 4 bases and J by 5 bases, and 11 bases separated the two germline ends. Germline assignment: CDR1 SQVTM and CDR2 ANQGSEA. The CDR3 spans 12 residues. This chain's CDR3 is CSVGDKGYGYTF. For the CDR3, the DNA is TGCAGCGTTGGGGACAAAGGATATGGCTACACCTTC.